Below are 13 T cell receptor beta chains sequenced from a single sample in a study of memory CD4+ T cells and cytomegalovirus serostatus. Measured with immunoSEQ multiplex PCR; TCRdb has only the in-frame clones, and not every one. The table records around 84,000 clones, 65% to 85% of them present only once. Single viable CD3+CD4+CD8-CD45RO+ cells were sorted as the memory CD4+ T cells. The sample consisted of memory CD4+ T cells from blood. These receptors were taken from an adult in good health and CMV-seronegative.

This clone was detected once. The chain employs TRBV6-1 and TRBJ1-2; D remains ambiguous. The CDR3 is 13 residues long. The V and J ends lost 8 bases and 1 base respectively, with 11 bases between them. Germline CDR1 MNHNS, CDR2 SASEGT. CDR3 sequence: CASGESYNYGYTF. CDR3 nucleotide sequence: TGTGCCAGCGGAGAGTCCTATAACTATGGCTACACCTTC.

The chain links TRBV30 to TRBJ2-1; 10 bases fit TRBD2. CDR3 length: 14 amino acids. Unmatched junction bases numbered 5, after V lost 2 bases and J lost 7 bases. Germline CDR1 is GTSNPN and CDR2 is SVGIG (reference sequence). The CDR3 nucleotides read TGTGCCTGGAGTTCGGGACTAGCGTATAATGAGCAGTTCTTC. Translation gives CAWSSGLAYNEQFF.

This clone showed up just once. The chain carries TRBV19 and TRBJ1-6, with D tentatively TRBD1 (5 bases). The ends were cut back, 5 bases at V and 10 bases at J, with 21 bases in the middle. The CDR3 contains 16 residues. Germline CDR1 LNHDA, CDR2 SQIVND (reference sequence). Here the CDR3 DNA reads TGTGCCAGTAGTCCAGCGGGGCGAATCGCCAACTCACCCCTCCACTTT. This codes for CASSPAGRIANSPLHF.

V is TRBV18 and J is TRBJ2-7; D not certain. The length of the CDR3 is 14 residues. V lost 2 bases to trimming and J lost 6 bases, with 14 bases between them. The V gene's germline CDR1 is KGHSH and CDR2 LQKENI. In DNA, the CDR3 is TGTGCCAGCTCACCATCCTCCCAAGTGGTCGAGCAGTACTTC. It encodes CASSPSSQVVEQYF.

This clone came up once. This chain uses TRBV4-2 with TRBJ2-1; 12 nucleotides align to TRBD1. Germline V gene lookup returns CDR1 LGHNA and CDR2 YNFKEQ. V lost 3 bases to trimming and J lost 9 bases; unmatched junction nucleotides: 6. The CDR3 extends over 15 amino acids. In DNA, the CDR3 is TGTGCCAGCAGCCAGACGGGACAGGGGGCGATTGAGCAGTTCTTC. It translates to CASSQTGQGAIEQFF.

The chain links TRBV11-2 to TRBJ2-5; the D is unclear. This CDR3 comprises 14 residues. Trimming stripped 3 bases from V and 4 bases from J, with 12 bases between. The germline V gene has CDR1 SGHAT and CDR2 FQNNGV. CDR3 protein: CASSFYSTTETQYF. The CDR3 DNA reads as TGTGCCAGCAGCTTCTACTCAACGACAGAGACCCAGTACTTC.

The chain has TRBV6-6 and TRBJ1-3; D possibly corresponds to TRBD1 (5 bases). The V and J ends lost 5 bases and 2 bases respectively, with 10 bases between them. Germline V gene lookup returns CDR1 MNHNY and CDR2 SVGAGI (reference sequence). CDR3 length: 14 amino acids. The CDR3: CASSTSGTGNTIYF. The CDR3 region has the DNA TGTGCCAGCAGTACGTCAGGGACTGGAAACACCATATATTTT.

V and J are TRBV14 and TRBJ1-1; no clear D gene. Trimming shortened V by 6 bases and J by 1 base, and 9 bases separated the two germline ends. The CDR3 contains 13 residues. Germline V CDR1 and CDR2: SGHDN, FVKESK. The CDR3 DNA sequence: TGTGCCAGCAGTGTGTCAGCGAACACTGAAGCTTTCTTT. As protein: CASSVSANTEAFF.

The rearrangement joins TRBV25-1 to TRBJ2-5; unclear D gene. Trimming shortened V by 2 bases and J by 3 bases, and 13 bases separated the two germline ends. There are 15 residues in the CDR3. Germline CDR1 reads MGHDK; CDR2 reads SYGVNS. DNA of the CDR3: TGTGCCAGCAGTGAACTGTTGGTAGGAGAAGAGACCCAGTACTTC. Its protein is CASSELLVGEETQYF.

V and J are TRBV30 and TRBJ2-3; perhaps TRBD1 as D (5 bases). The CDR3 extends over 14 amino acids. Germline CDR1 GTSNPN, CDR2 SVGIG (reference sequence). V was cut by 3 bases and J by 1 base, with 11 bases left in between. CDR3 region: CAWRLVGGTDTQYF. The CDR3 nucleotides read TGTGCCTGGAGACTGGTAGGGGGCACAGATACGCAGTATTTT. Variable domain in full (rest from reference TRBV30 and TRBJ2-3): SQTIHQWPATLVQPVGSPLSLECTVEGTSNPNLYWYRQAAGRGLQLLFYSVGIGQISSEVPQNLSASRPQDRQFILSSKKLLLSDSGFYLCAWRLVGGTDTQYFGPGTRLTVL.

This clone has only a few counts. The gene calls are TRBV30 and TRBJ1-5; perhaps TRBD1 as D (5 bases). Trimming shortened V by 2 bases and J by 0 bases, and 11 bases separated the two germline ends. The CDR3 contains 15 residues. Germline lookup yields CDR1 GTSNPN and CDR2 SVGIG (reference sequence). The CDR3 DNA follows: TGTGCCTGGAGTCCCACAGGCCATAGCAATCAGCCCCAGCATTTT. Amino acid sequence: CAWSPTGHSNQPQHF. Supplemented by reference TRBV30 and TRBJ1-5, the full variable domain reads SQTIHQWPATLVQPVGSPLSLECTVEGTSNPNLYWYRQAAGRGLQLLFYSVGIGQISSEVPQNLSASRPQDRQFILSSKKLLLSDSGFYLCAWSPTGHSNQPQHFGDGTRLSIL.

The J gene is TRBJ2-1, the V gene TRBV5-1; D may be TRBD1 (6 bases). Trimming removed 1 base at V and 7 bases at J, with 12 bases between. Looked up from germline, CDR1 is SGHRS and CDR2 is YFSETQ. This CDR3 comprises 14 residues. Written as DNA, the CDR3 is TGCGCCAGCAGCTTGAGAGGGGGTCTAAATGAGCAGTTCTTC. It yields the protein CASSLRGGLNEQFF.

This rearrangement joins TRBV7-9 to TRBJ2-1; D is perhaps TRBD1 or TRBD2 (6 bases each). CDR3 length: 14 amino acids. The V gene's germline CDR1 is SEHNR and CDR2 FQNEAQ (reference sequence). Trimming cost V 3 bases and J 7 bases, with 13 bases left between them. The CDR3 sequence: CASSFATGRNEQFF. The CDR3 region has the DNA TGTGCCAGCAGCTTTGCAACAGGGAGGAATGAGCAGTTCTTC.